The sequence of this T cell receptor (beta chain) was determined in a study of T cells in Graves' hyperthyroidism and ophthalmopathy. Study background: Staff took peripheral blood when the initial diagnosis was made, before any treatment began. Findings and limits, study-wide: Blood held most thyroid clonotypes expanded above 0.001 frequency.

Exclusions: uncontrolled infection, other autoimmune disease, pregnancy, lactation. Each diagnosis was grounded in clinical symptoms, serum thyroxine and TRAb, thyroid ultrasound, and orbital computed tomography. This CDR3 has 13 residues. The V gene lost 1 base and the J gene lost 3 bases, with 5 bases spanning the gap. Germline lookup yields CDR1 MGHDK and CDR2 SYGVNS. Researchers took RNA transcripts and amplified the TCR beta CDR3 regions from them. First-round RT-PCR targeting the TCR CDR3 was performed with the HTBI primer set. TCRdb reprocessed the multiplex PCR reads with MiXCR, giving one entry per CDR3 protein. Seen here are 750,000 to 900,000 distinct CDR3 sequences, roughly 37% observed once, and the top ten hold 7.5% to 9.5%. To note about this clonotype: Antigen specificity is unknown.

The chain joins TRBV25-1 to TRBJ2-3; the D is unclear. Sequencing was performed on blood. This sequence was found in a man between 18 and 35 years old with Graves' hyperthyroidism. The CDR3 here is CASSELQTDTQYF. DNA of the CDR3: TGTGCCAGCAGTGAATTACAGACAGATACGCAGTATTTT.